This TCR beta chain was identified during a study of T-cell reconstitution after alpha-beta-depleted transplantation in children (dated by TCRdb to 2016 to 2017). For the study in its entirety: Using TCR repertoire profiling, the study quantitatively followed how T-cell immune reconstitution unfolded in children after TCRalphabeta/CD19-depleted allogeneic hematopoietic cell transplantation.

Ten or more counts support this clonotype. The antigen it recognizes is unknown. Base qualities were left out, and no much larger clone turns up one base away. Per the germline V gene, SGHTA is the CDR1 and FQGNSA is the CDR2. Taken from cysteine to phenylalanine, the CDR3 has 14 residues. Of all the DNA, just the CDR3 is kept, 42 bases in frame from base 1. The junction shows trimming of 6 bases on V and 4 bases on J, plus 16 bases between the germline ends. The library was made by PCR. Instrument on record: Illumina HiSeq 2500. To normalize quantification of the TCRbeta repertoire, the TCR libraries were built with molecular barcoding that relied on unique molecular identifiers. Using fastp trimming at Q25 and MiXCR clonotype assembly, TCRdb reanalyzed the public sequencing data and kept in-frame beta chains. CDR3 protein duplicates are merged, each entry listing the most common genes and DNA. This sample is represented by about 370,000 distinct CDR3 sequences; over 20% of them were singletons. The ten largest clonotypes hold 3% to 4% of the sample.

This specimen was PBMCs from the stem cell graft donor, taken from the stem cell graft. Rearrangement joined TRBV7-2 to TRBJ2-7; the D gene is possibly TRBD1, with 5 bases matching. The source is a human donor who donated a stem cell graft to a child with acute myeloid leukemia. The CDR3 reads as follows: CASSEDILKYEQYF. The DNA sequence follows: TGTGCCAGCAGTGAGGACATCCTCAAATACGAGCAGTACTTC.